Listed below are T cell receptor beta chains from one sample, sequenced in a study of T-cell memory formation after mild COVID-19. One entry per CDR3 protein results from TCRdb running MiXCR on the 5' RACE reads. The table has about 240,000 distinct CDR3 sequences, 8% to 10% seen once. Sequencing was done on a sample of PBMCs or a T cell subset sorted from them (not recorded which). All receptors come from a man between 18 and 35 years old who had mild COVID-19 (a few samples of this study predate the infection). Cell type and time point are not known. Each CDR3 is given with its conserved first and last residue. A D gene is named only where the DNA matches it firmly. Rows may omit the clone size; those that give it use once, few, many or a size class.

J gene,V gene,D gene,clone size,CDR3 DNA,CDR3 protein
TRBJ2-4,TRBV5-4,TRBD2,NA,TGTGCCAGCAGCGCCTGGGGGAGGGGAAACATTCAGTACTTC,CASSAWGRGNIQYF
TRBJ2-1,TRBV20-1,NA,few,TGCAGTGCTAGCAACAGTTACAATGAGCAGTTCTTC,CSASNSYNEQFF
TRBJ2-4,TRBV30,NA,few,TGTGCCTGGAGTGTCGAGGGCCAAAGCGTTCAGTACTTC,CAWSVEGQSVQYF
TRBJ2-3,TRBV24-1,TRBD1,few,TGTGCCACCAGTGATCCGAGGGACAGGCAAGGCACAGATACGCAGTATTTT,CATSDPRDRQGTDTQYF
TRBJ2-4,TRBV7-2,NA,NA,TGTGCCAGCAGCTTAGTCCCCAGGGGTCAGGACATTCAGTACTTC,CASSLVPRGQDIQYF
TRBJ2-5,TRBV5-1,NA,many,TGCGCCAGCAGCCCCTTACCACAGCAGGGGACCCAGTACTTC,CASSPLPQQGTQYF
TRBJ2-5,TRBV9,TRBD2,NA,TGTGCCAGCAGCGTAGAAGGCGGGGGGGCCCGAGAGACCCAGTACTTC,CASSVEGGGARETQYF
TRBJ2-5,TRBV29-1,TRBD2,few,TGCAGCGTTGTAACGGCGGGGGGCCAAGAGACCCAGTACTTC,CSVVTAGGQETQYF
TRBJ2-3,TRBV10-2,NA,few,TGCGCCAGCAGTGAGCCCATATTTCGGGGCACAGATACGCAGTATTTT,CASSEPIFRGTDTQYF
TRBJ2-5,TRBV5-1,TRBD1,NA,TGCGCCAGCAGCCCGGACAGGCCCTTTATGGAGACCCAGTACTTC,CASSPDRPFMETQYF
TRBJ1-1,TRBV5-4,TRBD1,few,TGTGCCAGCAGCTCCGGACAGGGAAGTGCCACTGAAGCTTTCTTT,CASSSGQGSATEAFF
TRBJ1-1,TRBV6-6,NA,few,TGTGCCAGCGGTGCCAGAGAACCTGAAGCTTTCTTT,CASGAREPEAFF
TRBJ2-5,TRBV6-5,TRBD1,NA,TGTGCCAGCAGTAACCGGGACAGGGGACGCGGGACCCAGTACTTC,CASSNRDRGRGTQYF
TRBJ1-5,TRBV12-3/TRBV12-4,NA,many,TGTGCCAGCAGTTTTCGTACTGGGGGTCAGCCCCAGCATTTT,CASSFRTGGQPQHF
TRBJ2-7,TRBV7-9,NA,NA,TGTGCCAGCAGCTTAGCGGTCAGTTTCTACGAGCAGTACTTC,CASSLAVSFYEQYF
TRBJ1-4,TRBV12-5,NA,few,TGTGCTAGTGGTTCCAGGGTGCGGCTGTTTTTT,CASGSRVRLFF
TRBJ2-5,TRBV6-5,NA,many,TGTGCCAGCAGTTACTCGGGAGGGGACAGGACCCAGTACTTC,CASSYSGGDRTQYF
TRBJ1-2,TRBV7-2,TRBD1,few,TGTGCCAGCAGCGCAGGGGGAGGCTACACCTTC,CASSAGGGYTF
TRBJ2-1,TRBV7-6,NA,many,TGTGCCAGCAGCATACTCCCCGGGGATGAGCAGTTCTTC,CASSILPGDEQFF
TRBJ1-2,TRBV9,TRBD1,NA,TGTGCCAGCAGCGCCGACAGGGGGTTAGGCTACACCTTC,CASSADRGLGYTF
TRBJ1-1,TRBV20-1,NA,few,TGCAGTGTAGGTTATGGCGTGAACACTGAAGCTTTCTTT,CSVGYGVNTEAFF
TRBJ1-2,TRBV7-9,NA,few,TGTGCCAGCAGCTTACACCAAGGTGGCTATGGCTACACCTTC,CASSLHQGGYGYTF
TRBJ1-2,TRBV10-3,TRBD1,NA,TGTGCCATCAGTGACCCAAAGGGACAGGGGGCCGGTGGCTATGGCTACACCTTC,CAISDPKGQGAGGYGYTF
TRBJ1-3,TRBV5-1,NA,NA,TGCGCCAGCAGCTTGGCCATCTGGACGGAGAACACCATATATTTT,CASSLAIWTENTIYF
TRBJ1-2,TRBV6-5,TRBD1,few,TGTGCCAGCAGTTCGCTGGGACAGAGCGATGGCTACACCTTC,CASSSLGQSDGYTF
TRBJ1-2,TRBV18,NA,few,TGTGCCAGCTCACCGGGACTGTATTATGGCTACACCTTC,CASSPGLYYGYTF
TRBJ2-3,TRBV4-1,NA,many,TGCGCCAGCAGCCAAGATCTGGGGGCAGATACGCAGTATTTT,CASSQDLGADTQYF
TRBJ2-5,TRBV6-5,TRBD2,few,TGTGCCAGCAGTTACACGGGACTAGCGGGACCACAGACCCAGTACTTC,CASSYTGLAGPQTQYF
TRBJ1-1,TRBV11-2,NA,few,TGTGCCAGCAGCTTAGCTCTAGGGTTGAGGGATAGCACTGAAGCTTTCTTT,CASSLALGLRDSTEAFF
TRBJ2-1,TRBV29-1,TRBD2,few,TGCAGCGTTGGCCTAGCGGGGGGGTACAATGAGCAGTTCTTC,CSVGLAGGYNEQFF
TRBJ2-1,TRBV5-1,TRBD2,few,TGCGCCAGCAGCTCGCCGACTAGCGGGGGGCCTAATGAGCAGTTCTTC,CASSSPTSGGPNEQFF
TRBJ2-2,TRBV2,TRBD1,NA,TGTGCCAGCAAGGGTCAGGGGGCCTCCGGGGAGCTGTTTTTT,CASKGQGASGELFF
TRBJ2-4,TRBV5-1,NA,many,TGCGCCAGCAGCTTGAACGGAGAAAACATTCAGTACTTC,CASSLNGENIQYF
TRBJ1-2,TRBV7-9,TRBD1,NA,TGTGCCAGCAGCCCCTCCGGGACAGGGAACTATGGCTACACCTTC,CASSPSGTGNYGYTF
TRBJ1-2,TRBV6-6,TRBD1,NA,TGTGCCAGCAGTCCCCGACAGGGGCCCCTCTATGGCTACACCTTC,CASSPRQGPLYGYTF
TRBJ2-2,TRBV5-1,NA,many,TGCGCCAGCAGCCCGGGGGGCGGGTCCTCCACCGGGGAGCTGTTTTTT,CASSPGGGSSTGELFF
TRBJ2-1,TRBV4-1,TRBD2,few,TGCGCCAGCAGCCGGGTGGCGGGGGGGCTCGATGAGCAGTTCTTC,CASSRVAGGLDEQFF
TRBJ1-1,TRBV27,TRBD1,NA,TGTGCCAGCATGGACAGGAGGAACACTGAAGCTTTCTTT,CASMDRRNTEAFF
TRBJ2-3,TRBV7-9,TRBD1,NA,TGTGCCAGCAGCTTAGAGTTTAGGGGGCAACTCTCTAGCACAGATACGCAGTATTTT,CASSLEFRGQLSSTDTQYF
TRBJ2-7,TRBV18,NA,many,TGTGCCAGCTCACTATCCTCGGCAGCACCCTACGAGCAGTACTTC,CASSLSSAAPYEQYF
TRBJ2-2,TRBV3-1,NA,many,TGTGCCAGCAGCCAAGTGGGCACCGGGGAGCTGTTTTTT,CASSQVGTGELFF
TRBJ2-3,TRBV5-1,NA,many,TGCGCCAGCAGCTTGCCGGGGTCCGCAGATACGCAGTATTTT,CASSLPGSADTQYF
TRBJ2-7,TRBV18,NA,NA,TGTGCCAGCTCACCACCGGAGGGTGCCAGGGTTAGGACCTACGAGCAGTACTTC,CASSPPEGARVRTYEQYF
TRBJ2-1,TRBV6-4,NA,many,TGTGCCAGCAGTGACAGCTCCTACAATGAGCAGTTCTTC,CASSDSSYNEQFF
TRBJ1-2,TRBV29-1,NA,few,TGCAGCGCCCACCGGGACACAAGCTATGGCTACACCTTC,CSAHRDTSYGYTF
TRBJ2-5,TRBV5-1,NA,many,TGCGCCAGCAGCACTACCGGGCGAGGGACCCAGTACTTC,CASSTTGRGTQYF
TRBJ1-1,TRBV4-3,NA,NA,TGCGCCAGCAGCCAAGATTCCACAGACTTGAACACTGAAGCTTTCTTT,CASSQDSTDLNTEAFF